This T cell receptor (beta chain) was found in a study of T-cell memory formation after mild COVID-19. Via MiXCR, TCRdb re-called the 5' RACE reads, giving one row per CDR3 protein. The sample yields more than 110,000 distinct CDR3 sequences, around 27% seen once. There are 18 residues in the CDR3. Germline V gene data show CDR1 as LGHNA and CDR2 as YSLEER. Trimming left V 0 bases short and J 3 bases short, with 18 bases between. The receptor was isolated from an adult woman who had mild COVID-19 (a few samples of this study predate the infection). Cell type and time point are not known. The chain combines TRBV4-3 with TRBJ2-1; no clear D gene. The sequencing sample was made of PBMCs or a T cell subset sorted from them (not recorded which). The CDR3 sequence is CASSQESGPWSGYNEQFF. The CDR3 bases are TGCGCCAGCAGCCAAGAGAGTGGCCCATGGTCGGGCTACAATGAGCAGTTCTTC.